Here is one T cell receptor (beta chain) with its context. Its specificity is not known. The V gene lost 0 bases and the J gene lost 0 bases, with 7 bases spanning the gap. This CDR3 region has 16 residues. Germline-derived CDR1 and CDR2 are SGHRS and YFSETQ. Assay: immunoSEQ multiplex PCR; the TCRdb copy retains only in-frame clones and omits some. The sample comprises about 180,000 clones, about nine tenths of which are singletons, and approximately 1.9% rests with the top ten. The source of the sample is a study of T cell responses to AZD1222 COVID-19 vaccine. The study's findings and limits: Unmutated variant regions are reportedly the target of nearly half of TCRs that are spike-specific. Regions 160-218 and 743-854 held dominance among vaccine-associated CD4 TCRs, which spanned spike.

The chain recombines TRBV5-1 with TRBJ2-6; D gene unclear. The TCR was taken from an adult who received the AZD1222 COVID-19 vaccine. The sample was peripheral blood, taken 28 days after the second AZD1222 dose. The CDR3 nucleotides are TGCGCCAGCAGCTTGGGCACCCCCTCTGGGGCCAACGTCCTGACTTTC. Its translation is CASSLGTPSGANVLTF.